The 5 T cell receptor beta chains in this list originate from one sample, sequenced in a study of shared clonotypes between healthy human individuals. The table came from immunoSEQ multiplex PCR; TCRdb's copy has only in-frame clones and leaves some out. The sample shows about a million clones, about 80% of them seen only once. The sample taken for sequencing was memory CD4+ T cells sorted from blood. As for subset: CD45RA-negative fraction. The receptors were sampled from a man aged 18 to 35 in good health.

The rearrangement links TRBV5-1 to TRBJ1-2; D perhaps matches TRBD1 (6 bases). CDR3 length equals 14 residues. V dropped 2 bases and J dropped 7 bases, with 15 bases sitting between them. Germline lookup yields CDR1 SGHRS and CDR2 YFSETQ. The CDR3 reads CASSLYGPRGGYTF. The CDR3 region has the DNA TGCGCCAGCAGCTTATACGGGCCCAGGGGTGGCTACACCTTC.

This chain joins TRBV28 and TRBJ2-7; no clear D. CDR3 length equals 14 residues. The germline CDR1 and CDR2 sequences are MDHEN and SYDVKM. The V gene lost 6 bases and the J gene lost 3 bases, with 15 bases spanning the gap. CDR3 loop: CASSSPQIIYEQYF. In DNA, the CDR3 is TGTGCCAGCAGCTCCCCACAGATAATCTACGAGCAGTACTTC.

The genes are TRBV7-2 and TRBJ2-3; D call uncertain. This CDR3 comprises 14 residues. Trimming stripped 5 bases from V and 4 bases from J, with 13 bases between. Germline V CDR1 and CDR2: SGHTA, FQGNSA. Written as DNA, the CDR3 is TGTGCCAGCAGCCCACCCAGCGCTGCAGATACGCAGTATTTT. Its protein product is CASSPPSAADTQYF.

With respect to this clone: Other DNA sequences from this sample encode an identical CDR3 as well. This rearrangement joins TRBV30 to TRBJ1-1; weak D call: TRBD1 (5 bases). Germline V CDR1 and CDR2: GTSNPN, SVGIG (reference sequence). Trimming removed 3 bases from V and 1 base from J, with 12 bases in between. The CDR3 covers 14 residues. CDR3 residues: CAWSKGTANTEAFF. In DNA, the CDR3 is TGTGCCTGGAGCAAAGGGACGGCGAACACTGAAGCTTTCTTT.

This CDR3 is CASSPGQNYNSPLHF. DNA for the CDR3: TGTGCCAGCAGTCCCGGACAGAACTATAATTCACCCCTCCACTTT. This chain joins TRBV6-4 and TRBJ1-6; a weak D match, TRBD1 (6 bases). Trimming left V 5 bases short and J 3 bases short, with 11 bases between. The CDR3 spans 15 residues. In germline, CDR1 is MRHNA, CDR2 SNTAGT.